The 23 T cell receptor beta chains below come from one sample, sequenced in a study of prognosis after radiotherapy for stage I lung cancer. Using two-round multiplex PCR, the authors amplified TCR beta CDR3 from genomic DNA. Specific primers for each TRBV and TRBJ gene were what first-round PCR used. TCRdb itself ran the multiplex PCR reads through MiXCR, one entry per CDR3 protein. The data show roughly 18,000 distinct CDR3 sequences, 44% seen once. Sequencing used PBMCs, obtained before or after stereotactic body radiation therapy (not recorded which). These receptors all stem from a donor of 50 years or more with non-small cell lung cancer.

The V call is TRBV7-2, the J call TRBJ2-7, with D unclear. Trimming removed 5 bases at V and 2 bases at J, with 13 bases between. Germline V gives CDR1 SGHTA, CDR2 FQGNSA. The CDR3 has 14 residues. DNA for the CDR3: TGTGCCAGCAGCCGTCTACCGACCGCCTACGAGCAGTACTTC. Protein: CASSRLPTAYEQYF.

The J gene is TRBJ1-6, the V gene TRBV6-2 or TRBV6-3; 8 nucleotides agree with TRBD1. J lost 11 bases, V lost 7 bases, and 16 bases had no gene match. The CDR3 sequence is 16 residues long. CDR1 and CDR2 from the germline V gene are MNHEY and SVGEGT. This chain's CDR3 is CASMLDRGVPGAPLHF. As DNA, the CDR3 is TGTGCCAGCATGCTAGACAGGGGAGTCCCCGGGGCACCCCTCCACTTT.

This clonotype has a count of ten or more. The gene calls are TRBV6-4 and TRBJ1-1; unclear D gene. This CDR3 spans 13 amino acids. CDR1 and CDR2 from the germline V gene are MRHNA and SNTAGT. Trimming left V 3 bases short and J 2 bases short, with 7 bases between. Here the CDR3 DNA reads TGTGCCAGCAGTGAGATCCCTAACACTGAAGCTTTCTTT. Its translation is CASSEIPNTEAFF.

This clonotype was recorded at least ten times. This sequence joins TRBV6-4 and TRBJ2-3, with 13 bases matching TRBD2. CDR1 MRHNA and CDR2 SNTAGT come from the germline V gene. Trimming took 4 bases from V and 2 from J; bases not matched to a gene: 12. The CDR3 totals 19 residues. The CDR3, as DNA: TGTGCCAGCAGTGCCTTTCCGGGACTAGCGGGGCTTGACACAGATACGCAGTATTTT. It specifies CASSAFPGLAGLDTDTQYF.

The J gene is TRBJ2-7, the V gene TRBV12-3 or TRBV12-4, with TRBD2 as a possible D gene (5 bases). The CDR3 has 15 residues. Trimming shortened V by 0 bases and J by 6 bases, and 15 bases separated the two germline ends. CDR3 sequence: CASSLAGVYKGEQYF. CDR3 nucleotide sequence: TGTGCCAGCAGTTTAGCGGGAGTCTATAAGGGCGAGCAGTACTTC.

The sample holds many counts of this clonotype. V usage is TRBV19 and J usage is TRBJ2-1; tentatively, D is TRBD1 (6 bases). From germline, CDR1 is LNHDA and CDR2 SQIVND (reference sequence). V shed 5 bases and J shed 5 bases, with 13 bases lying between them. This CDR3 has 14 residues. The CDR3 sequence: CASSFGQLHNEQFF. The CDR3 DNA reads as TGTGCCAGTAGTTTTGGACAGCTCCACAATGAGCAGTTCTTC.

The rearrangement joins TRBV4-2 to TRBJ1-1; no clear D. V dropped 4 bases and J dropped 0 bases, with 12 bases sitting between them. Per germline, CDR1 LGHNA and CDR2 YNFKEQ. The CDR3 extends over 15 amino acids. CDR3 residues: CASSRAGNLNTEAFF. For the CDR3, the DNA is TGTGCCAGCAGCCGCGCCGGGAACTTGAACACTGAAGCTTTCTTT.

This clonotype appeared a few times. It may be a read error: a sequence one base away is much more abundant. The V gene is TRBV7-2, the J gene TRBJ2-5; the D gene is possibly TRBD2 (7 bases). Trimming removed 3 bases from V and 9 bases from J, with 14 bases in between. CDR3 length: 13 residues. CDR1 SGHTA and CDR2 FQGNSA come from the germline V gene. This chain's CDR3 is CASSFQGREAQYF. CDR3 DNA: TGTGCCAGCAGCTTTCAGGGGAGGGAGGCCCAGTACTTC. The whole variable domain, filled in from reference TRBV7-2 and TRBJ2-5, reads GAGVSQSPSNKVTEKGKDVELRCDPISGHTALYWYRQSLGQGLEFLIYFQGNSAPDKSGLPSDRFSAERTGGSVSTLTIQRTQQEDSAVYLCASSFQGREAQYFGPGTRLLVL.

V and J are TRBV28 and TRBJ1-1, with D possibly TRBD1 on 5 matching bases. Trimming shortened V by 2 bases and J by 7 bases, and 11 bases separated the two germline ends. This CDR3 is 13 amino acids long. CDR1 is MDHEN, CDR2 SYDVKM, per germline. The CDR3 sequence: CASSLGAGFEAFF. In nucleotides, the CDR3 is TGTGCCAGCAGTTTAGGGGCAGGGTTTGAAGCTTTCTTT.

This clonotype was counted ten times or more. The CDR3 is CASSSQGAGELFF. In nucleotides, the CDR3 is TGTGCCAGCAGCTCCCAAGGGGCCGGGGAGCTGTTTTTT. The rearrangement uses TRBV7-3 and TRBJ2-2; D perhaps matches TRBD1 (5 bases). Looked up from germline, CDR1 is SGHTA and CDR2 is FQGTGA. The CDR3 has 13 residues. V was clipped by 4 bases and J by 6 bases, with 9 bases between them.

This clonotype was picked up many times. The CDR3, as DNA: TGTGCCAGCAGTGCCCAGCGGGGGCCCACAGATACGCAGTATTTT. Translating gives CASSAQRGPTDTQYF. The chain couples TRBV5-4 to TRBJ2-3, with TRBD2 matching 8 bases. Germline CDR1 reads SGHNT; CDR2 reads YYREEE (reference sequence). This CDR3 has 15 amino acids. The V and J ends lost 5 bases and 2 bases, in that order; junction bases with no gene match: 7.

As for this clonotype: The germline gene is not matched at one end of the junction; a read error may be the cause. V is TRBV15 and J is TRBJ2-5, with D unclear. This CDR3 is built from 13 residues. Germline V gene lookup returns CDR1 LNHNV and CDR2 YYDKDF (reference sequence). The CDR3 nucleotides read TGTGCCACCAGCAGAGATAGTCCGAAGACCCATTACTTC. It translates to CATSRDSPKTHYF.

The CDR3 here is CASGNLGQGYAFVYGYTF. The CDR3 nucleotides read TGTGCCAGCGGCAATCTGGGACAGGGGTATGCTTTTGTCTATGGCTACACCTTC. The J gene is TRBJ1-2, the V gene TRBV12-3 or TRBV12-4; 10 bases are shared with TRBD1. After removal of 8 bases from V and 4 bases from J, the junction contained 19 bases not matched to a gene. The CDR3 covers 18 residues.

The V and J genes are TRBV12-3 or TRBV12-4 and TRBJ2-6; 7 nucleotides agree with TRBD1. The J segment lost 1 base and the V segment lost 5 bases, leaving 14 bases of the junction unmatched. The CDR3 sequence is 19 residues long. Here the CDR3 reads CASSPTLGQRWSGANVLTF. For the CDR3, the DNA is TGTGCCAGCAGTCCGACGCTGGGACAGCGTTGGTCTGGGGCCAACGTCCTGACTTTC.

The V gene is TRBV20-1, the J gene TRBJ2-1; D might be TRBD1 or TRBD2, each matching 6 bases. Germline V gene lookup returns CDR1 DFQATT and CDR2 SNEGSKA (reference sequence). V was trimmed by 4 bases and J by 0 bases, leaving 13 bases between them. This CDR3 is 15 amino acids long. The CDR3 DNA follows: TGCAGTGCTACTAGGGGGGTCCTCTCCTACAATGAGCAGTTCTTC. Translating it yields CSATRGVLSYNEQFF.

This clonotype showed up many times. The genes are TRBV4-1 and TRBJ1-5; no clear D. The length of the CDR3 is 15 residues. Germline V gene sequence: CDR1 MGHRA, CDR2 YSYEKL. V lost 1 base, J lost 7 bases, and 14 bases lay in between. CDR3 sequence: CASSQGPSGYQPQHF. The CDR3 coding sequence is TGCGCCAGCAGCCAAGGCCCCTCGGGGTACCAGCCCCAGCATTTT.

For this clonotype: This is likely an artifact of a read error, given a far larger clone one base away. The chain uses TRBV7-9 and TRBJ2-5; D is perhaps TRBD1 (5 bases). Germline CDR1 is SEHNR and CDR2 is FQNEAQ (reference sequence). CDR3 length equals 13 residues. In nucleotides, the CDR3 is TGTGCCAGCAGCTTGACAGAACAAGAGACCAAGTACTTC. Translation: CASSLTEQETKYF.

This clonotype was detected ten times or more. J is TRBJ1-1 and V is TRBV20-1; tentative D call: TRBD1 (5 bases). The V gene lost 3 bases and the J gene lost 3 bases, with 11 bases spanning the gap. Germline values: CDR1 DFQATT, CDR2 SNEGSKA (reference sequence). The CDR3 is 13 amino acids. The chain's CDR3 is CSASPGGDTEAFF. The DNA of the CDR3 is TGCAGTGCTAGCCCCGGGGGGGACACTGAAGCTTTCTTT.

This clonotype was counted many times. The V gene is TRBV11-1, the J gene TRBJ2-5; 9 bases map to TRBD2. The germline V gene has CDR1 SGHAT and CDR2 FQDESV (reference sequence). V was clipped by 4 bases and J by 4 bases; unmatched bases: 4. The CDR3 spans 14 residues. CDR3 in amino acids: CASSSVAGVETQYF. In DNA, the CDR3 is TGTGCCAGCAGCTCAGTAGCGGGAGTAGAGACCCAGTACTTC. Using reference TRBV11-1 and TRBJ2-5 for the parts outside the CDR3, the full variable domain is EAEVAQSPRYKITEKSQAVAFWCDPISGHATLYWYRQILGQGPELLVQFQDESVVDDSQLPKDRFSAERLKGVDSTLKIQPAELGDSAMYLCASSSVAGVETQYFGPGTRLLVL.

This clonotype came up many times. The chain couples TRBV7-8 to TRBJ2-1; 9 bases fit TRBD1. The CDR3 totals 14 residues. Germline CDR1 reads SGHVS; CDR2 reads FQNEAQ. V lost 5 bases and J lost 6; bases outside the gene matches: 5. The CDR3 region is CASSTRTGVNEQFF. The CDR3 region has the DNA TGTGCCAGCAGCACACGGACAGGGGTCAATGAGCAGTTCTTC.

This chain connects TRBV6-5 to TRBJ2-7; D may be TRBD2 (6 bases). V was cut by 2 bases and J by 0 bases, with 11 bases left in between. The CDR3 covers 15 residues. CDR1 and CDR2 (germline): MNHEY, SVGAGI. The CDR3 DNA follows: TGTGCCAGCAGTTACGCGGGAAGGCGCTCCTACGAGCAGTACTTC. It is translated as CASSYAGRRSYEQYF.

In this sample, this clonotype turned up many times. The chain employs TRBV28 and TRBJ2-5, with TRBD2 matching over 12 bases. The length of the CDR3 is 15 residues. With V trimmed by 6 bases and J by 5 bases, 7 bases remained unmatched. Germline-derived CDR1 and CDR2 are MDHEN and SYDVKM. The CDR3 reads CASSQRLAGAETQYF. CDR3 nucleotide sequence: TGTGCCAGCAGCCAGCGACTAGCGGGAGCTGAGACCCAGTACTTC.

This clonotype has at least ten counts. The rearrangement uses TRBV25-1 and TRBJ2-7; TRBD2 agrees at 8 bases. The CDR3 sequence is 14 residues long. V shed 7 bases, J shed 3 bases, and the junction held 8 bases outside the gene matches. Germline CDR1 reads MGHDK; CDR2 reads SYGVNS. The CDR3 here is CASTRSGGGYEQYF. The CDR3 region has the DNA TGTGCCAGCACTCGAAGCGGGGGAGGCTACGAGCAGTACTTC.